Presented here are 10 T cell receptor beta chains from one specimen sequenced in a study of T cell responses to AZD1222 COVID-19 vaccine. Clones were sequenced by immunoSEQ multiplex PCR, and TCRdb holds only the in-frame ones, with some missing. Of approximately 130,000 clones listed, 80% to 95% are singletons. The source material was peripheral blood, sampled on day 0 of AZD1222 vaccination. These receptors came from an adult in good health.

This chain links TRBV29-1 with TRBJ1-1; 7 bases are a match to TRBD1. The CDR3 is made up of 13 amino acids. Germline V gene data show CDR1 as SQVTM and CDR2 as ANQGSEA. The junction had 8 bases not matched to a gene; V was cut back by 6 bases and J by 4 bases. CDR3: CSVAQGVVTEAFF. The CDR3 bases are TGCAGCGTCGCCCAGGGGGTGGTCACTGAAGCTTTCTTT.

The chain combines TRBV7-9 with TRBJ2-1; 9 bases line up with TRBD2. J lost 7 bases, V lost 2 bases, and 9 bases had no gene match. The CDR3 sequence is 16 residues long. Germline CDR1 is SEHNR and CDR2 is FQNEAQ (reference sequence). CDR3 nucleotides: TGTGCCAGCAGCTTACCACTAGCGGGTAAAGGGAATGAGCAGTTCTTC. The encoded protein is CASSLPLAGKGNEQFF.

CDR3 region: CASSFLYGRDISNQPQHF. For the CDR3, the DNA is TGTGCCAGCAGTTTTTTGTATGGCCGGGACATTAGCAATCAGCCCCAGCATTTT. The chain is built from TRBV28 and TRBJ1-5; D is possibly TRBD1 (6 bases). V lost 3 bases and J lost 0, with 18 bases in between. Germline CDR1 is MDHEN and CDR2 is SYDVKM. The CDR3 contains 18 residues.

The J gene is TRBJ2-7, the V gene TRBV28; TRBD1 aligns across 9 bases. The ends lost 4 bases at V and 4 bases at J; junction bases unmatched: 2. The CDR3 extends over 13 amino acids. CDR1 is MDHEN and CDR2 is SYDVKM in the germline V gene. As DNA, the CDR3 is TGTGCCAGCAGTTGGACAGGGGATTACGAGCAGTACTTC. It is translated as CASSWTGDYEQYF.

This chain uses TRBV7-9 with TRBJ1-4; possible D gene TRBD1, 6 bases. The CDR3 length is 15 residues. V shed 5 bases and J shed 8 bases, with 18 bases lying between them. CDR1 is SEHNR and CDR2 is FQNEAQ in the germline V gene (reference sequence). The chain's CDR3 is CASSTDRQTGEKLFF. In DNA form, the CDR3 reads TGTGCCAGCAGCACAGACAGGCAAACTGGGGAAAAACTGTTTTTT. Based on the CDR3 plus reference TRBV7-9 and TRBJ1-4, the full variable domain is DTGVSQNPRHKITKRGQNVTFRCDPISEHNRLYWYRQTLGQGPEFLTYFQNEAQLEKSRLLSDRFSAERPKGSFSTLEIQRTEQGDSAMYLCASSTDRQTGEKLFFGSGTQLSVL.

The chain has TRBV27 and TRBJ1-4, with a tentative D call TRBD1 (6 bases). Per germline, CDR1 MNHEY and CDR2 SMNVEV (reference sequence). Trimming removed 8 bases from V and 8 bases from J, with 18 bases in between. This CDR3 has 14 amino acids. CDR3 in amino acids: CASGPAGVKEKLFF. The CDR3 DNA reads as TGTGCCAGCGGGCCCGCAGGGGTAAAGGAAAAACTGTTTTTT.

The V gene is TRBV19, the J gene TRBJ1-4; 9 nucleotides agree with TRBD1. Germline values: CDR1 LNHDA, CDR2 SQIVND (reference sequence). CDR3 length: 15 amino acids. Unmatched junction bases numbered 4, after V lost 4 bases and J lost 4 bases. The CDR3 spells CASSTQGAFNEKLFF. CDR3 in DNA: TGTGCCAGTAGTACACAGGGGGCCTTTAATGAAAAACTGTTTTTT. Drawing the rest from reference TRBV19 and TRBJ1-4, the complete variable domain is DGGITQSPKYLFRKEGQNVTLSCEQNLNHDAMYWYRQDPGQGLRLIYYSQIVNDFQKGDIAEGYSVSREKKESFPLTVTSAQKNPTAFYLCASSTQGAFNEKLFFGSGTQLSVL.

V and J are TRBV28 and TRBJ2-5; D is unresolved. The CDR3 loop spans 12 amino acids. In germline, CDR1 is MDHEN, CDR2 SYDVKM. V lost 4 bases and J lost 4, with 7 bases in between. The DNA for the CDR3 is TGTGCCAGCAGTTCTGGTCCAGAGACCCAGTACTTC. Its translation: CASSSGPETQYF.

This chain joins TRBV7-9 and TRBJ2-7; D unresolved. V lost 3 bases and J lost 6, with 9 bases in between. The CDR3 has 12 amino acids. From germline, CDR1 is SEHNR and CDR2 FQNEAQ (reference sequence). Here the CDR3 reads CASSFGPSEQYF. CDR3 DNA sequence: TGTGCCAGCAGCTTTGGACCGTCCGAGCAGTACTTC.

The gene calls are TRBV6-1 and TRBJ2-7, with 7 bases aligning to TRBD1. J was trimmed by 6 bases and V by 3 bases; bases with no gene match: 8. This CDR3 is 14 amino acids long. The V gene's germline CDR1 is MNHNS and CDR2 SASEGT. CDR3 DNA sequence: TGTGCCAGCAGTGACCATAGAGGGGGCACCGAGCAGTACTTC. Translating gives CASSDHRGGTEQYF.